This is a list of T cell receptor beta chains from one sample in a study of blood T cell repertoires in COVID-19. Profiling relied on immunoSEQ multiplex PCR, and the TCRdb table lists in-frame clones only, not all of them. The sample yields 64,000 or so clones, 65% to 90% seen once. Sequences were obtained from peripheral blood. These receptor sequences come from a man between 35 and 55 years old with acute or convalescent COVID-19. CDR3s include the opening cysteine and the closing phenylalanine or tryptophan. The D gene is left open where the match is weak. Expanded clones get a size class; other rows say once, few or many, or leave the size out.

size	D	V	J	CDR3	DNA
.	.	TRBV4-1	TRBJ1-4	CASSRTATNEKLFF	TGCGCCAGCAGCCGGACAGCGACTAATGAAAAACTGTTTTTT
.	TRBD2	TRBV7-3	TRBJ2-3	CASSRTGGSTDTQYF	TGTGCCAGCAGCCGAACGGGGGGATCCACAGATACGCAGTATTTT
.	TRBD2	TRBV6-6	TRBJ2-1	CASSLRAGGSHEQFF	TGTGCCAGCAGTCTTCGAGCGGGGGGGAGTCATGAGCAGTTCTTC
.	.	TRBV29-1	TRBJ1-2	CLGGQANYGYTF	TGTCTTGGGGGACAAGCTAACTATGGCTACACCTTC
.	.	TRBV6-1	TRBJ2-4	CASSVPPGHLGGKNIQYF	TGTGCCAGCAGTGTCCCCCCCGGCCACCTGGGGGGCAAAAACATTCAGTACTTC
.	.	TRBV23-1	TRBJ2-3	CASDRPEGTDTQYF	TGCGCCAGCGACCGTCCGGAGGGGACAGATACGCAGTATTTT
.	.	TRBV11-1	TRBJ1-1	CASSSSDRKLSEAFF	TGTGCCAGCAGCTCTAGTGATAGGAAGTTGTCTGAAGCTTTCTTT
.	.	TRBV30	TRBJ2-7	CAWSVSGDEQYF	TGTGCCTGGAGTGTATCAGGGGACGAGCAGTACTTC
.	TRBD2	TRBV29-1	TRBJ2-5	CSSSGILQETQYF	TGCAGTTCTAGCGGGATCCTTCAAGAGACCCAGTACTTC
.	.	TRBV5-1	TRBJ2-1	CASSFSGSYNEQFF	TGCGCCAGCAGCTTTAGCGGTTCCTACAATGAGCAGTTCTTC
once	.	TRBV30	TRBJ1-2	CAWSPEGVWDGYTF	TGTGCCTGGAGCCCGGAAGGGGTGTGGGATGGCTACACCTTC
once	.	TRBV7-6	TRBJ2-5	CASSTPDRAGETQYF	TGTGCCAGCAGCACCCCCGACCGGGCGGGAGAGACCCAGTACTTC
.	TRBD1	TRBV5-8	TRBJ2-4	CASSSRADLTTGDLRNIQYF	TGTGCCAGCAGCTCGCGAGCCGACCTTACCACAGGGGATTTAAGAAACATTCAGTACTTC
.	.	TRBV6-5	TRBJ2-5	CASSRGVASQETQYF	TGTGCCAGCAGCCGCGGAGTAGCAAGTCAAGAGACCCAGTACTTC